The entry below describes one TCR beta chain. Its matching antigen is unknown. This sample is part of a study of long-term antiretroviral therapy in people with HIV. Findings of the study overall: Clonotypes expanded prior to ART showed repertoire dominance at all sampled time points.

At survey level, the immunoSEQ assay was run in its v3.0 version. TCRdb's table, derived via immunoSEQ multiplex PCR, lists solely in-frame clones and lacks some. The table shows tens of thousands of clones, with about 94% occurring only once. Donors needed at least one pre-ART PBMC sample plus at least two post-ART samples. Each sample contained 1-10 million cryopreserved PBMC, thawed before DNA extraction. The junction had 19 bases not matched to a gene; V was cut back by 5 bases and J by 5 bases. The CDR3 has 19 residues. From germline, CDR1 is SNHLY and CDR2 FYNNEI. This TCR was recovered from a man aged 30 to 39 with HIV. The specimen was unsorted PBMCs, collected roughly 9.4 years after starting antiretroviral therapy. The V gene is TRBV2, the J gene TRBJ1-5; 9 bases map to TRBD1. CDR3 amino acids: CASSHPPGQGSRIDQPQHF. CDR3 nucleotides: TGTGCCAGCAGTCACCCCCCGGGACAGGGAAGTAGGATCGATCAGCCCCAGCATTTT.